The subject of this entry is one T cell receptor (beta chain). Its antigen is not identified. This sample's RNA came from whole unsorted tissue. This non-tumor lung sample came from over 3 cm beyond the tumor edge. This record comes from a study of tumor and adjacent non-tumor tissue in lung cancer. At the level of the study: The cohort had under 15 adenocarcinoma, 2 squamous cell and 1 small cell patients.

Findings and caveats of the study: Significantly higher TCR diversity was found in tumor than normal lung. In normal lung, the top 100 clones were significantly more dominant than in tumor.

Germline V gene lookup returns CDR1 SGHTS and CDR2 YDEGEE. CDR3 size: 13 residues. TCRbeta libraries were built with three rounds of nested PCR, modified from ARM-PCR. TCRdb re-called the multiplex PCR reads through MiXCR, storing one row per CDR3 protein. The sample contains over 80,000 distinct CDR3 sequences, 80% of which appear only once. Sequencing was carried out using distant non-tumor lung tissue. The chain joins TRBV5-8 to TRBJ2-7; D is unclear. The receptor comes from a man in his sixties with small cell lung cancer. CDR3: CVSTLDSVGEQYV. DNA for the CDR3: TGTGTCAGCACCTTGGATTCTGTAGGCGAGCAGTACGTC.